This T cell receptor (beta chain) was sequenced during a study of CD8 T cells in ankylosing spondylitis. Findings of the study overall: The clones that were linked to disease were reported to be significantly enriched in matched synovial fluid samples from ankylosing spondylitis patients. Prior work had noted some motif variants in reactive arthritis blood and synovial fluid. Characteristic, it appeared, of ankylosing spondylitis blood was a TCR beta motif of about eight highly homologous variants.

From germline, CDR1 is DFQATT and CDR2 SNEGSKA (reference sequence). CDR3 length equals 13 residues. The V end was cut by 3 bases, the J end by 5 bases, with 14 bases between. Making the TCR beta libraries involved quantitative 5'-RACE with molecular barcodes. TCRdb redid the calling of the 5' RACE reads with MiXCR, one entry per CDR3 protein. The data contain about 220,000 distinct CDR3 sequences, 5.5% to 7.5% of them seen just once; the ten biggest clones take up 13% to 15%. Ten or more counts support this clonotype. Its antigen is undetermined. What was sequenced was blood, either unsorted or a sorted T cell fraction (not recorded which). This clonotype was obtained from a male donor with ankylosing spondylitis. The gene calls are TRBV20-1 and TRBJ2-7, with D uncertain. CDR3 sequence: CSARRLVSDEQYF. For the CDR3, the DNA is TGCAGTGCTAGGCGGCTAGTGTCGGACGAGCAGTACTTC.